This record concerns one TCR beta chain sequence. This entry comes from a study of blood T cell repertoires in COVID-19. Sequencing used immunoSEQ multiplex PCR; TCRdb keeps in-frame clones, though not all of them. The data show 180,000 or so clones, with around four fifths seen just once and about 6.9% held by the top ten. This sequence originates from a human donor with acute or convalescent COVID-19. The donor label of this sample is uncertain. Sequences were obtained from peripheral blood.

CDR3 nucleotides: TGTGCCAGCATTCCCCCGATAGGAGGGCGGAACACCGGGGAGCTGTTTTTT. It yields the protein CASIPPIGGRNTGELFF. The V and J genes are TRBV21-1 and TRBJ2-2; the table's D gene call, TRBD2, was not cross checked with the DNA. TRBV21-1 is termed a pseudogene. The CDR3 spans 17 residues.